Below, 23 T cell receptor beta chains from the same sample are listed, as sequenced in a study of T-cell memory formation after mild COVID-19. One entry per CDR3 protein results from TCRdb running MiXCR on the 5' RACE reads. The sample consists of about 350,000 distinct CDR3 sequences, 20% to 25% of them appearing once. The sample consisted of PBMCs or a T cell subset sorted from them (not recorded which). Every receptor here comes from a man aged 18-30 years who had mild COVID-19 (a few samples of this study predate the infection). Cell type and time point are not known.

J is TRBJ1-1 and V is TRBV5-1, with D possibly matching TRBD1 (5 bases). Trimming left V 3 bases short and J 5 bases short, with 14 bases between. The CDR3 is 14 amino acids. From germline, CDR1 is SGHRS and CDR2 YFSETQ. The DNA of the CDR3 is TGCGCCAGCAGCTGGACAATGATGGAGACTGAAGCTTTCTTT. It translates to CASSWTMMETEAFF.

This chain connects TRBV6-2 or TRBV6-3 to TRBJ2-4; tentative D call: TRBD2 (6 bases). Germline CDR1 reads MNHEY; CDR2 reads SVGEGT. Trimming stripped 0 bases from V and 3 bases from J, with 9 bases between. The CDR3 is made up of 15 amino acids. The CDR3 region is CASSYSIGGKNIQYF. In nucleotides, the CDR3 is TGTGCCAGCAGTTACTCGATCGGGGGCAAAAACATTCAGTACTTC.

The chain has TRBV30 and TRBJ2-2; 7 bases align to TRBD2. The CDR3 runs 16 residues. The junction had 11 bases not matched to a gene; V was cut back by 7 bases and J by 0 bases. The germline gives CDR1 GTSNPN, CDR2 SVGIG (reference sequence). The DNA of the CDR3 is TGTGCCTCCGATTTCCGGGGGGTAGCGAACACCGGGGAGCTGTTTTTT. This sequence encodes CASDFRGVANTGELFF.

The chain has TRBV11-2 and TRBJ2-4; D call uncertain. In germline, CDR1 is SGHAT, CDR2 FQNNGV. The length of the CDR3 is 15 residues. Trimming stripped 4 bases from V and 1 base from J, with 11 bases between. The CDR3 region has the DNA TGTGCCAGCAGCTCCATCCCGGGCGCCAAAAACATTCAGTACTTC. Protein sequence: CASSSIPGAKNIQYF.

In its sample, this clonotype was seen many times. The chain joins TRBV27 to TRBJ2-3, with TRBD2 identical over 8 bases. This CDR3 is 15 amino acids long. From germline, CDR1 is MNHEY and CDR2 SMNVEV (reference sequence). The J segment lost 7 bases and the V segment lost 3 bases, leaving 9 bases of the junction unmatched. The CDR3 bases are TGTGCCAGCAGTTTCGTACGGGGGGGCGCATATACGCAGTATTTT. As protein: CASSFVRGGAYTQYF.

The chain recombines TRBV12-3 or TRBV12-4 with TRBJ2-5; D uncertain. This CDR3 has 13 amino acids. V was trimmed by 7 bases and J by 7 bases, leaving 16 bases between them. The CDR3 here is CASTAFISGTQYF. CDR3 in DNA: TGTGCCAGCACCGCGTTTATTTCAGGGACCCAGTACTTC.

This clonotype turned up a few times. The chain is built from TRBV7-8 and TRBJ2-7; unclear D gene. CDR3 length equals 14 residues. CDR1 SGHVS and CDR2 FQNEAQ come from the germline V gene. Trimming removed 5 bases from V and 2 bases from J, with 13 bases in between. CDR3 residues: CASSIGPTTYEQYV. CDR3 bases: TGTGCCAGCAGCATCGGACCCACAACCTACGAGCAGTACGTC.

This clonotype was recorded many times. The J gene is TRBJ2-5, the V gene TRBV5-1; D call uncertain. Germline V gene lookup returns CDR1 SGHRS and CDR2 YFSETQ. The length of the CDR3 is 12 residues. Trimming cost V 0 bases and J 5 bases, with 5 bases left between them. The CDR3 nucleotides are TGCGCCAGCAGCTTGGACGGGGAGACCCAGTACTTC. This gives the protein CASSLDGETQYF.

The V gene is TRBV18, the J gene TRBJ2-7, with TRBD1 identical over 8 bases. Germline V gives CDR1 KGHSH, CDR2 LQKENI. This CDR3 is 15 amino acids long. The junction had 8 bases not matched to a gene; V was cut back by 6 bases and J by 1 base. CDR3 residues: CASSSRDRGSYEQYV. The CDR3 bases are TGTGCCAGCTCGTCGCGAGACAGGGGTTCCTACGAGCAGTACGTC.

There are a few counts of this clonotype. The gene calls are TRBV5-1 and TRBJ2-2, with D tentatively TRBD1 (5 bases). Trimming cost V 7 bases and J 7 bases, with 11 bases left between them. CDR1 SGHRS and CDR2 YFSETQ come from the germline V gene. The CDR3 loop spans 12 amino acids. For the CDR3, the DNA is TGCGCCAGCCGCCCGACAGACGGGGAGCTGTTTTTT. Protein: CASRPTDGELFF.

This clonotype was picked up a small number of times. Written as DNA, the CDR3 is TGTGCCAGCAGCCAAACAGGGAGGGAGCAGTACTTC. Translated, it gives CASSQTGREQYF. V is TRBV4-2 and J is TRBJ2-7; D may match TRBD1 or TRBD2 (6 bases each). The CDR3 loop spans 12 amino acids. Trimming left V 2 bases short and J 7 bases short, with 9 bases between. CDR1 and CDR2 (germline): LGHNA, YNFKEQ.

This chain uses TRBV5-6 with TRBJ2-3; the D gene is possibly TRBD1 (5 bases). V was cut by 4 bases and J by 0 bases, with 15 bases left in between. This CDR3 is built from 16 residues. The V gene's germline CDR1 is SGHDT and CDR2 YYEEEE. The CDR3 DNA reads TGTGCCAGCAGCAAGGGGCCCTCGACTAGCACAGATACGCAGTATTTT. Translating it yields CASSKGPSTSTDTQYF.

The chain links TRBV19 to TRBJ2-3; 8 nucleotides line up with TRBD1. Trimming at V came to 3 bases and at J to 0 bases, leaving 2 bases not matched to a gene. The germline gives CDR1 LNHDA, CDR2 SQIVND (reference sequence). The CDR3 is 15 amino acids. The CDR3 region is CASSMDRASTDTQYF. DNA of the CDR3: TGTGCCAGTAGTATGGACAGGGCGAGCACAGATACGCAGTATTTT. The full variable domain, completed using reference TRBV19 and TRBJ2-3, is DGGITQSPKYLFRKEGQNVTLSCEQNLNHDAMYWYRQDPGQGLRLIYYSQIVNDFQKGDIAEGYSVSREKKESFPLTVTSAQKNPTAFYLCASSMDRASTDTQYFGPGTRLTVL.

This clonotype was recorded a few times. As DNA, the CDR3 is TGCAGTGCTCCCACCCAACGGACTAGCGGGTCAGATACGCAGTATTTT. As protein: CSAPTQRTSGSDTQYF. V and J are TRBV20-1 and TRBJ2-3, with 11 bases identical to TRBD2. Per germline, CDR1 DFQATT and CDR2 SNEGSKA (reference sequence). Losses at the gene ends were 5 bases for V and 4 bases for J; bases not matched to a gene: 11. This CDR3 is built from 16 residues.

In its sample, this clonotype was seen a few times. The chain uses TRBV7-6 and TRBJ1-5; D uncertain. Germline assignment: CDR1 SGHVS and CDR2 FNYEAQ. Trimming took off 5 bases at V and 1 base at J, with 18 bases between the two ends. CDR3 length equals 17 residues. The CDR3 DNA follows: TGTGCCAGCAGCCCCGTGGGCCGGACGCAAAGCAATCAGCCCCAGCATTTT. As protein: CASSPVGRTQSNQPQHF. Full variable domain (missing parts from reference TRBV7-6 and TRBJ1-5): GAGVSQSPRYKVTKRGQDVALRCDPISGHVSLYWYRQALGQGPEFLTYFNYEAQQDKSGLPNDRFSAERPEGSISTLTIQRTEQRDSAMYRCASSPVGRTQSNQPQHFGDGTRLSIL.

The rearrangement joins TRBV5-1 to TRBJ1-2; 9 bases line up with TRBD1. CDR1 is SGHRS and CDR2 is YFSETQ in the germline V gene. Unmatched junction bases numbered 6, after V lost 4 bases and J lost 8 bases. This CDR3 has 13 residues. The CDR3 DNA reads TGCGCCAGCAGCACCGGGACAGGGCCCGGCTACACCTTC. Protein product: CASSTGTGPGYTF.

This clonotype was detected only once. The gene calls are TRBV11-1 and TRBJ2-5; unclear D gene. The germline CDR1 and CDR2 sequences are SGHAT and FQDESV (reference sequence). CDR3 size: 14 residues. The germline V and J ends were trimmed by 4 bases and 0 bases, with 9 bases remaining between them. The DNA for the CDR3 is TGTGCCAGCAGCTCCGACGGCAACCAAGAGACCCAGTACTTC. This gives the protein CASSSDGNQETQYF.

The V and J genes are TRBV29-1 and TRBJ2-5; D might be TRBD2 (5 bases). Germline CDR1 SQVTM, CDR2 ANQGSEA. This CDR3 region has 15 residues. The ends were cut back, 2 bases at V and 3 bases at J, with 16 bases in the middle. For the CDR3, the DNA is TGCAGCGTTGAACCCATTCTCCGGGGAGAAGAGACCCAGTACTTC. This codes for CSVEPILRGEETQYF.

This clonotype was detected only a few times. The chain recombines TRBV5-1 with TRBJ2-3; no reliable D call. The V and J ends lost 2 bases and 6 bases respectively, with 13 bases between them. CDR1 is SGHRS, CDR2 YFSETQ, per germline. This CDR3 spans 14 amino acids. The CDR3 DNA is TGCGCCAGCAGCTTTACTATGTCTCCGGATACGCAGTATTTT. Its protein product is CASSFTMSPDTQYF. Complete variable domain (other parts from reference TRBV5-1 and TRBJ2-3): KAGVTQTPRYLIKTRGQQVTLSCSPISGHRSVSWYQQTPGQGLQFLFEYFSETQRNKGNFPGRFSGRQFSNSRSEMNVSTLELGDSALYLCASSFTMSPDTQYFGPGTRLTVL.

The CDR3: CASSEWGQENEKLFF. The CDR3 nucleotides read TGCGCCAGCAGTGAGTGGGGACAGGAAAATGAAAAACTGTTTTTT. The chain recombines TRBV10-1 with TRBJ1-4, with 8 bases that match TRBD1. Germline trimming cut 1 base from V and 5 bases from J; bases unmatched to any gene: 3. Germline CDR1 is WNHNN and CDR2 is SYGVQD (reference sequence). The CDR3 extends over 15 amino acids.

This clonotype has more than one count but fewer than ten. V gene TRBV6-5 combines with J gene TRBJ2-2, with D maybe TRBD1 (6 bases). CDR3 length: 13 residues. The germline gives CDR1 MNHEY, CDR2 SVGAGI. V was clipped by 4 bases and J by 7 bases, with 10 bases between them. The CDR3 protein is CASSSYRVGELFF. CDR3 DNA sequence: TGTGCCAGCAGTTCTTACAGGGTCGGGGAGCTGTTTTTT.

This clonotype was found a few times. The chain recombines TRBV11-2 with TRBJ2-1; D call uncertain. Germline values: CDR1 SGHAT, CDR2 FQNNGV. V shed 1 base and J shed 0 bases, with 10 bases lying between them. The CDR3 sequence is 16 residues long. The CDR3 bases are TGTGCCAGCAGCTTAGTGTCCTCGAGCTCCTACAATGAGCAGTTCTTC. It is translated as CASSLVSSSSYNEQFF.

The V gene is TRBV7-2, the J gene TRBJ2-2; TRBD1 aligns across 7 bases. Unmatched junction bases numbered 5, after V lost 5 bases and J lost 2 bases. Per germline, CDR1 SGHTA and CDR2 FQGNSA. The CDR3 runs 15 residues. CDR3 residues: CASSPDRDNTGELFF. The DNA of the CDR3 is TGTGCCAGCAGCCCCGACAGGGATAACACCGGGGAGCTGTTTTTT.